These 21 T cell receptor beta chains came from one sample sequenced in a study of spatial heterogeneity in lung cancer. Time point described: sample taken at primary tumor resection. The authors sequenced whole RNA from tumor, nontumor lung or frozen PBMC without sorting. TCRdb used MiXCR to reprocess the 5' RACE reads, holding one entry per CDR3 protein. The sample contains 90,000 to 95,000 distinct CDR3 sequences, roughly 12% of which appear only once. Sequenced material: PBMCs, taken at surgery. These receptors were obtained from a male donor with early-stage non-small cell lung cancer.

This sequence joins TRBV29-1 and TRBJ2-2; 8 nucleotides align to TRBD2. This CDR3 comprises 14 residues. The germline V gene has CDR1 SQVTM and CDR2 ANQGSEA. V was clipped by 4 bases and J by 2 bases; unmatched bases: 3. The CDR3 nucleotides read TGCAGCGTTGGGAGCGGGGGTAACACCGGGGAGCTGTTTTTT. Translated, it gives CSVGSGGNTGELFF.

This clonotype was observed many times. V usage is TRBV20-1 and J usage is TRBJ2-3, with TRBD2 matching over 9 bases. With 3 bases clipped from V and 5 bases from J, the junction kept 9 bases outside the gene matches. The CDR3 spans 15 residues. From germline, CDR1 is DFQATT and CDR2 SNEGSKA (reference sequence). DNA of the CDR3: TGCAGTGCTAGGTCCCCCAGCGGGGGGCTAGATACGCAGTATTTT. Translating gives CSARSPSGGLDTQYF.

This clonotype was seen only a few times. This rearrangement joins TRBV5-1 to TRBJ1-4; no clear D. This CDR3 region has 14 residues. The germline V gene encodes CDR1 SGHRS and CDR2 YFSETQ. Deletions cut 2 bases from V and 6 bases from J, with 11 bases between. CDR3 in DNA: TGCGCCAGCAGCTTAGGCAGGTACGATGAAAAACTGTTTTTT. Its translation is CASSLGRYDEKLFF.

This clonotype was detected only a few times. Here the CDR3 DNA reads TGTGCCAGCAGCTCCTCCAGGGGCCGGGAGACCCAGTACTTC. This translates into CASSSSRGRETQYF. The gene calls are TRBV11-1 and TRBJ2-5; a possible D gene is TRBD1 (6 bases). V lost 4 bases and J lost 5, with 14 bases in between. There are 14 residues in the CDR3. CDR1 is SGHAT, CDR2 FQDESV, per germline (reference sequence).

V usage is TRBV6-2 or TRBV6-3 and J usage is TRBJ2-1; maybe TRBD2 (6 bases). Germline assignment: CDR1 MNHEY and CDR2 SVGEGT. V was trimmed by 6 bases and J by 4 bases, leaving 16 bases between them. The CDR3 is 15 amino acids. The CDR3 region has the DNA TGTGCCAGCAGCTCACCGGGGGAGGTTTACAATGAGCAGTTCTTC. This sequence encodes CASSSPGEVYNEQFF.

The table lists this clonotype with many counts. J is TRBJ2-1 and V is TRBV28; D gene ambiguous. Trimming pared 3 bases from V and 3 bases from J, leaving 9 bases between. CDR1 is MDHEN, CDR2 SYDVKM, per germline. The CDR3 sequence is 14 residues long. The CDR3 DNA is TGTGCCAGCAGTTTTTTTCAGAACTACAATGAGCAGTTCTTC. This translates into CASSFFQNYNEQFF.

The sample holds a few counts of this clonotype. The chain is built from TRBV4-2 and TRBJ1-1, with D maybe TRBD1 (5 bases). The germline gives CDR1 LGHNA, CDR2 YNFKEQ. CDR3 length: 13 amino acids. V lost 1 base and J 11 bases, leaving 14 bases between the germline ends. CDR3 protein: CASSQAGGEGAFF. In DNA form, the CDR3 reads TGTGCCAGCAGCCAAGCAGGAGGGGAAGGTGCTTTCTTT.

V is TRBV7-9 and J is TRBJ1-4; maybe TRBD1 (6 bases). The CDR3 length is 17 residues. Germline CDR1 reads SEHNR; CDR2 reads FQNEAQ (reference sequence). Trimming shortened V by 0 bases and J by 1 base, and 12 bases separated the two germline ends. CDR3 sequence reads: CASSLARTGITNEKLFF. The CDR3 DNA follows: TGTGCCAGCAGCTTAGCGCGCACAGGGATAACTAATGAAAAACTGTTTTTT.

This chain uses TRBV6-1 with TRBJ1-5; 10 positions match TRBD1. The length of the CDR3 is 14 residues. From germline, CDR1 is MNHNS and CDR2 SASEGT. Trimming cost V 5 bases and J 6 bases; bases outside gene matches: 4. The CDR3, as DNA: TGTGCCAGCAGTCCTGACAGGGGGCTTCAGCCCCAGCATTTT. Its translation: CASSPDRGLQPQHF.

This clonotype appeared many times. The V call is TRBV15, the J call TRBJ2-3; D is perhaps TRBD1 (6 bases). The V end was cut by 5 bases, the J end by 7 bases, with 13 bases between. CDR3 length: 13 residues. Germline V CDR1 and CDR2: LNHNV, YYDKDF (reference sequence). CDR3 sequence reads: CATSLGHANTQYF. The CDR3 DNA sequence: TGTGCCACCAGCCTGGGACACGCTAATACGCAGTATTTT.

This chain joins TRBV18 and TRBJ2-1; TRBD1 agrees at 7 bases. The CDR3 runs 15 residues. CDR1 KGHSH and CDR2 LQKENI come from the germline V gene. V shed 4 bases and J 1 base; nucleotides not matched to a gene: 4. CDR3 region: CASSLPGQSYNEQFF. DNA of the CDR3: TGTGCCAGCTCACTCCCGGGACAGTCCTACAATGAGCAGTTCTTC.

The gene calls are TRBV7-2 and TRBJ2-1; the match to TRBD2 covers 9 bases. Germline CDR1 is SGHTA and CDR2 is FQGNSA. CDR3 length: 16 amino acids. Trimming removed 4 bases from V and 0 bases from J; junction bases left unmatched: 4. CDR3 sequence (DNA): TGTGCCAGCAGCTCCCTAGCGGGGAGCTCCTACAATGAGCAGTTCTTC. This sequence encodes CASSSLAGSSYNEQFF.

About this clonotype itself: A clone one base away is much larger, so this may be a read error. The chain joins TRBV6-5 to TRBJ2-7; possible D gene TRBD1, 6 bases. Germline CDR1 and CDR2: MNHEY and SVGAGI. This CDR3 region has 11 residues. This CDR3 is CASSNRVELYF. In nucleotides, the CDR3 is TGTGCCAGCAGTAACAGGGTCGAGCTGTACTTC.

The V gene is TRBV28, the J gene TRBJ1-6; D uncertain. This CDR3 has 12 amino acids. V was shortened by 7 bases and J by 7 bases, with 8 bases between the two germline ends. Germline V gives CDR1 MDHEN, CDR2 SYDVKM. This CDR3 is CASTQNNSPLHF. For the CDR3, the DNA is TGTGCCAGCACCCAAAACAATTCACCCCTCCACTTT.

Notes on this clonotype: This clone may be a read error of a much larger clone one base away. This CDR3 is missing its conserved last phenylalanine or tryptophan, likely due to a read error. The V and J genes are TRBV11-3 and TRBJ2-5; TRBD2 matches at 11 bases. The CDR3 loop spans 18 amino acids. J was trimmed by 2 bases and V by 1 base; bases with no gene match: 9. Germline V gene sequence: CDR1 SGHNT, CDR2 YENEEA. The CDR3 loop reads CASSLGRPSGGLQETQYL. CDR3 coding DNA: TGTGCCAGCAGCTTAGGCCGGCCTAGCGGGGGGTTACAAGAGACCCAGTACCTC.

In its sample, this clonotype was seen a few times. V usage is TRBV5-1 and J usage is TRBJ2-2; TRBD1 might be the D (5 bases). Trimming took off 0 bases at V and 3 bases at J, with 12 bases between the two ends. The length of the CDR3 is 16 residues. Germline V lookup: CDR1 SGHRS, CDR2 YFSETQ. The CDR3 spells CASSLVQGDYTGELFF. The CDR3 bases are TGCGCCAGCAGCTTGGTTCAGGGCGACTACACCGGGGAGCTGTTTTTT.

The rearrangement uses TRBV2 and TRBJ2-3; D is unresolved. The V gene's germline CDR1 is SNHLY and CDR2 FYNNEI. The V and J ends lost 1 base and 3 bases respectively, with 8 bases between them. The CDR3 runs 14 residues. The CDR3 here is CASSEGYQTDTQYF. DNA for the CDR3: TGTGCCAGCAGTGAAGGGTATCAGACAGATACGCAGTATTTT.

There are a few counts of this clonotype. The J gene is TRBJ1-1, the V gene TRBV20-1; 7 nucleotides align to TRBD1. CDR3 size: 13 residues. Germline V lookup: CDR1 DFQATT, CDR2 SNEGSKA (reference sequence). Losses at the gene ends were 6 bases for V and 1 base for J; bases not matched to a gene: 5. The CDR3 spells CSAFRGANTEAFF. DNA for the CDR3: TGCAGTGCCTTCAGGGGGGCGAACACTGAAGCTTTCTTT.

The chain couples TRBV7-9 to TRBJ2-5; 7 bases align to TRBD2. The germline CDR1 and CDR2 sequences are SEHNR and FQNEAQ (reference sequence). The CDR3 runs to 13 residues. Trimming removed 8 bases from V and 5 bases from J; junction bases left unmatched: 8. The CDR3 loop reads CASERGVGETQYF. The CDR3 coding sequence is TGTGCCAGCGAGCGGGGAGTGGGGGAGACCCAGTACTTC.

The sample holds many counts of this clonotype. This chain connects TRBV19 to TRBJ2-5, with no clear D. The V gene's germline CDR1 is LNHDA and CDR2 SQIVND (reference sequence). The CDR3 sequence is 11 residues long. Trimming removed 10 bases from V and 2 bases from J, with 8 bases in between. The CDR3 protein is CATRRQETQYF. CDR3 DNA: TGTGCCACCCGCAGGCAAGAGACCCAGTACTTC.

This chain connects TRBV18 to TRBJ1-4, with a weak D call TRBD1 (5 bases). The CDR3 runs 14 residues. V was cut by 3 bases and J by 7 bases, with 12 bases left in between. Germline V gene sequence: CDR1 KGHSH, CDR2 LQKENI. The CDR3 is CASSPSRGGEKLFF. The CDR3 DNA is TGTGCCAGCTCACCTAGTAGGGGAGGTGAAAAACTGTTTTTT.